These 4 T cell receptor beta chains were all obtained from the same sample, sequenced in a study of response to subunit inactivated influenza vaccine. TCRdb independently ran MiXCR on the RT-PCR reads; one entry per CDR3 protein. The table lists hundreds of thousands of distinct CDR3 sequences, 12% to 15% of them singletons, with approximately 7.6% in the top ten. The sequences come from PBMCs from blood, collected around 14 days before vaccination. Every receptor here comes from a man aged 45-60 years who received an inactivated influenza vaccine.

This clonotype was counted many times. J is TRBJ2-3 and V is TRBV12-3 or TRBV12-4; 13 bases map to TRBD2. Trimming removed 5 bases from V and 4 bases from J; junction bases left unmatched: 9. This CDR3 has 17 residues. The chain's CDR3 is CASSPWTSGSVADTQYF. The CDR3 DNA is TGTGCCAGCAGTCCCTGGACTAGCGGGAGTGTGGCAGATACGCAGTATTTT.

The chain employs TRBV15 and TRBJ2-1; D may be TRBD2 (6 bases). Germline V gives CDR1 LNHNV, CDR2 YYDKDF (reference sequence). This CDR3 is 14 amino acids long. Trimming stripped 0 bases from V and 4 bases from J, with 7 bases between. The CDR3 loop is CATSREGLYNEQFF. Written as DNA, the CDR3 is TGTGCCACCAGCAGAGAGGGACTTTACAATGAGCAGTTCTTC.

The chain couples TRBV6-2 or TRBV6-3 to TRBJ1-2; D remains unclear. The V and J ends lost 5 bases and 4 bases respectively, with 20 bases between them. This CDR3 contains 16 residues. Germline values: CDR1 MNHEY, CDR2 SVGEGT. The CDR3 DNA sequence: TGTGCCAGCAGTAGAACCAGGCCGTCAAGCTCCTATGGCTACACCTTC. This sequence encodes CASSRTRPSSSYGYTF.

This clonotype was detected only a few times. J is TRBJ2-7 and V is TRBV5-1; D perhaps matches TRBD2 (5 bases). Germline CDR1 is SGHRS and CDR2 is YFSETQ. The V gene lost 0 bases and the J gene lost 7 bases, with 11 bases spanning the gap. CDR3 size: 13 residues. The CDR3 nucleotides read TGCGCCAGCAGCTTGGACGCGTCGGGGGAGCAGTACTTC. Residues: CASSLDASGEQYF.